These T cell receptor beta chains were read from a single sample in a study of blood T cell repertoires in COVID-19. TCRdb's table, derived via immunoSEQ multiplex PCR, lists solely in-frame clones and lacks some. The sample holds 95,000 to 100,000 clones, around 87% seen once. Specimen: peripheral blood. Receptor source: a woman aged 30 to 39 with acute or convalescent COVID-19. CDR3s include the opening cysteine and the closing phenylalanine or tryptophan. The order of the fields is V gene, J gene, clone size, D gene, CDR3 DNA, CDR3 protein. The D gene is left open where the match is weak. Clone size, where shown, is once, few, many, or a class for clones that have expanded.

V: TRBV28
J: TRBJ1-2
size: NA
D: NA
DNA: TGTGCCAGCAGGGACACCGGTACTAACTATGGCTACACCTTC
CDR3: CASRDTGTNYGYTF

V: TRBV6-5
J: TRBJ1-2
size: NA
D: NA
DNA: TGTGCCAGCAGTTACTGGGGCGGCTACACCTTC
CDR3: CASSYWGGYTF

V: TRBV5-4
J: TRBJ1-6
size: NA
D: NA
DNA: TGTGCCAGCAGCTTGGGTTGGGGAGAGAATTCACCCCTCCACTTT
CDR3: CASSLGWGENSPLHF

V: TRBV27
J: TRBJ1-4
size: NA
D: TRBD1
DNA: TGTGCCAGCCAGGGGGCGAATGAAAAACTGTTTTTT
CDR3: CASQGANEKLFF

V: TRBV24-1
J: TRBJ1-5
size: NA
D: TRBD1
DNA: TGTGCCACCAGTGGACAGGGGAGTTCGCGCAATCAGCCCCAGCATTTT
CDR3: CATSGQGSSRNQPQHF

V: TRBV19
J: TRBJ2-3
size: NA
D: TRBD2
DNA: TGTGCCACGAAAGGGACTAGCGGGGAAACCTATACGCAGTATTTT
CDR3: CATKGTSGETYTQYF

V: TRBV4-2
J: TRBJ1-4
size: once
D: NA
DNA: TGTGCCAGCAGCCAAGTCCTGACAGGTGAAAATGAAAAACTGTTTTTT
CDR3: CASSQVLTGENEKLFF

V: TRBV24-1
J: TRBJ1-2
size: NA
D: NA
DNA: TGTGCCACCCCCTCGCGCCTGGGGGCGCGGAGCTATGGCTACACCTTC
CDR3: CATPSRLGARSYGYTF

V: TRBV3-1/TRBV3-2
J: TRBJ1-2
size: once
D: NA
DNA: TGTGCCAGCCTGGACATTAACTATGGCTACACCTTC
CDR3: CASLDINYGYTF

V: TRBV28
J: TRBJ1-2
size: few
D: TRBD1
DNA: TGTGCCAGCAGTTTCTATCCGGGACAGGCCACGAGGGGGGGTGGCTACACCTTC
CDR3: CASSFYPGQATRGGGYTF

V: TRBV19
J: TRBJ2-1
size: NA
D: TRBD1
DNA: TGTGCCAGTAGTACGAGACGGACAGGGGTCTACAATGAGCAGTTCTTC
CDR3: CASSTRRTGVYNEQFF

V: TRBV18
J: TRBJ1-1
size: NA
D: TRBD1
DNA: TGTGCCAGCTTCCACGCAAATCTAGACAGGGAAACTTTCTTT
CDR3: CASFHANLDRETFF

V: TRBV5-1
J: TRBJ2-2
size: few
D: NA
DNA: TGCGCCAGCGGTCTGGAGGGCCCGGGCACCGGGGAGCTGTTTTTT
CDR3: CASGLEGPGTGELFF

V: TRBV7-9
J: TRBJ1-4
size: NA
D: TRBD1
DNA: TGTGCCAGCAGCGCCGGACAGGCAACTAATGAAAAACTGTTTTTT
CDR3: CASSAGQATNEKLFF

V: TRBV7-9
J: TRBJ1-4
size: NA
D: TRBD1
DNA: TGTGCCAGCAGCTTAGGGACAGGGGCTAATGAAAAACTGTTTTTT
CDR3: CASSLGTGANEKLFF

V: TRBV28
J: TRBJ2-7
size: NA
D: TRBD2
DNA: TGTGCCAGCAGTTCCGAGACACCGGGAGGTCCTTCCGAGCAGTACTTC
CDR3: CASSSETPGGPSEQYF